The clone carrying this T cell receptor beta chain turned up a few times. Its antigen is as yet unknown. Use of 60 Vbeta and 13 Jbeta primers characterized the PCR. Using immunoSEQ multiplex PCR, the repertoire was profiled, and TCRdb retains in-frame clones only, with some absent. The repertoire holds fewer than 150,000 clones, with about 75% as singletons. This entry belongs to a study of cytomegalovirus exposure and HLA in healthy donors. General study points: Most TCR beta V segments were productive about 87% or about 30% of the time in an earlier analysis. A later analysis found TCR association rates differed by HLA locus, highest for DRB1 and lowest for HLA-C.

Germline CDR1 reads SGHTA; CDR2 reads FQGNSA. The CDR3 contains 15 residues. The V and J ends lost 5 bases and 2 bases respectively, with 13 bases between them. This receptor was identified in a man between 60 and 75 years old in good health and CMV-seropositive. This chain uses TRBV7-2 with TRBJ1-5; possibly TRBD1 for D (6 bases). Material: PBMCs. This CDR3 reads CASSVEGGGNQPQHF. Written as DNA, the CDR3 is TGTGCCAGCAGCGTAGAGGGGGGGGGCAATCAGCCCCAGCATTTT.